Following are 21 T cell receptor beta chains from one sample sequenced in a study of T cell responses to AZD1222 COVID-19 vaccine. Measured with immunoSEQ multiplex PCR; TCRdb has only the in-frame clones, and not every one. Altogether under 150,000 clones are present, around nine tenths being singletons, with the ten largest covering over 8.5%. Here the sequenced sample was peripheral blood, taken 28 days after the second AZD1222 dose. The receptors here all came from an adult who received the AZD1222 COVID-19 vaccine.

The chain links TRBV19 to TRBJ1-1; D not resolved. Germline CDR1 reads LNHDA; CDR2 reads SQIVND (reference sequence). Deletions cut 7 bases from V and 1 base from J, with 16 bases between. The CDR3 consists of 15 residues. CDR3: CASIAWTRENTEAFF. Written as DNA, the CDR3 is TGTGCCAGTATTGCCTGGACCCGGGAGAACACTGAAGCTTTCTTT.

The CDR3, as DNA: TGTGCCAGCAGTTCACTAGCGGGTTACGAGCAGTACGTC. This sequence encodes CASSSLAGYEQYV. The genes are TRBV28 and TRBJ2-7; TRBD2 aligns across 9 bases. V lost 4 bases, J lost 4 bases, and 2 bases stayed unmatched. The CDR3 is made up of 13 amino acids. Germline lookup yields CDR1 MDHEN and CDR2 SYDVKM.

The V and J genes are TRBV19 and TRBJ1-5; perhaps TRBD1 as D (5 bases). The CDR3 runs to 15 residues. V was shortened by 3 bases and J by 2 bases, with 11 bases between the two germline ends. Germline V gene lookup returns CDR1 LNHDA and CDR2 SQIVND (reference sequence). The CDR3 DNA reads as TGTGCCAGTAGTATGAGACAGACTGGCAATCAGCCCCAGCATTTT. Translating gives CASSMRQTGNQPQHF.

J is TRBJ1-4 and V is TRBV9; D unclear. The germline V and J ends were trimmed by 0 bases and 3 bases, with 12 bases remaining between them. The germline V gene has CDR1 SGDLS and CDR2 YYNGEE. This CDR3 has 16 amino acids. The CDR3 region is CASSVDPDGPNEKLFF. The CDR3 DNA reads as TGTGCCAGCAGCGTAGATCCAGACGGTCCTAATGAAAAACTGTTTTTT.

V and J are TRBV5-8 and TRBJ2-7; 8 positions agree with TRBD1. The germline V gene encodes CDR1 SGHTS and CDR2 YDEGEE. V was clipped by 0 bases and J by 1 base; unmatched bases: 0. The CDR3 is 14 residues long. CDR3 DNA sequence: TGTGCCAGCAGCTTGGGACAGGGGTCCTACGAGCAGTACTTC. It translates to CASSLGQGSYEQYF.

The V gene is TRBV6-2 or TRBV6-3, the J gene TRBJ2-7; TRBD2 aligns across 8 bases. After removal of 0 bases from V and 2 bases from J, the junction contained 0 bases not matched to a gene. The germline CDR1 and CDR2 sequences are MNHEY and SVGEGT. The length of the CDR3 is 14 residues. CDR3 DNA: TGTGCCAGCAGTTACTCGACTAGCGCCTACGAGCAGTACGTC. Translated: CASSYSTSAYEQYV.

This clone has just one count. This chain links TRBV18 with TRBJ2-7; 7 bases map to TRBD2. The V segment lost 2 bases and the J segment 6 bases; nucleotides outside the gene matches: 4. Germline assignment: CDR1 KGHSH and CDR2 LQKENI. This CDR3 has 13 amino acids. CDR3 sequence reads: CASSPTGGGEQYV. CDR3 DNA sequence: TGTGCCAGCTCACCAACGGGGGGTGGCGAGCAGTACGTC.

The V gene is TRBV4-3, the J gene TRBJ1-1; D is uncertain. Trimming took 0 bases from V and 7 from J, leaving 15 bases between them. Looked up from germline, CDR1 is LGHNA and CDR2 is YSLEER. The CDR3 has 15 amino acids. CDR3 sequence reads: CASSQDRGGQNEAFF. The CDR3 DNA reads TGCGCCAGCAGCCAAGATCGTGGAGGGCAAAATGAAGCTTTCTTT.

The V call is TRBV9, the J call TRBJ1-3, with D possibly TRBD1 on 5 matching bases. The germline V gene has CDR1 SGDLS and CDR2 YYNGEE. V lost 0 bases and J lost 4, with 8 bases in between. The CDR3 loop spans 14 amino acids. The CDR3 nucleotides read TGTGCCAGCAGCGTAGCAGGGAACGGAAACACCATATATTTT. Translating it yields CASSVAGNGNTIYF. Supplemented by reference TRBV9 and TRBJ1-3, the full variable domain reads DSGVTQTPKHLITATGQRVTLRCSPRSGDLSVYWYQQSLDQGLQFLIQYYNGEERAKGNILERFSAQQFPDLHSELNLSSLELGDSALYFCASSVAGNGNTIYFGEGSWLTVV.

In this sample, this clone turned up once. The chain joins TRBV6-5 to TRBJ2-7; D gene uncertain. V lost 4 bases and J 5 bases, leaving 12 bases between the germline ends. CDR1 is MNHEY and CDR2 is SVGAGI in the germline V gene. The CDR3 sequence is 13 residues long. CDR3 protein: CASSSLLLDEQYF. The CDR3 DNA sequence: TGTGCCAGCAGTTCCCTTCTCCTCGACGAGCAGTACTTC.

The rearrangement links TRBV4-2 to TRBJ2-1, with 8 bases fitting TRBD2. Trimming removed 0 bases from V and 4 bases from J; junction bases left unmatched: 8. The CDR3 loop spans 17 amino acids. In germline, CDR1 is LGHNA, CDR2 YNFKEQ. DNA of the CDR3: TGTGCCAGCAGCCAAGATTCACAGTCGGGAGGGTACAATGAGCAGTTCTTC. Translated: CASSQDSQSGGYNEQFF.

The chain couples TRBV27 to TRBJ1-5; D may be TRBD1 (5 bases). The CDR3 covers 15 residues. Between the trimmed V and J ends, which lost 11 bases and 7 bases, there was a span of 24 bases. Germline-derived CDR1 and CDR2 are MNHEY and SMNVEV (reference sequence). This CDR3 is CASGPSRNTWQPQHF. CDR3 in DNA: TGTGCCTCGGGACCCTCGAGAAATACCTGGCAGCCCCAGCATTTT.

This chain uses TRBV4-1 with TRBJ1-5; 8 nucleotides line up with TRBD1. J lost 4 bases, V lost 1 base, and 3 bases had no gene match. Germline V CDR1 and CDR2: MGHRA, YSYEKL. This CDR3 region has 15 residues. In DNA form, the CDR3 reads TGCGCCAGCAGCCAAGCGGACAGGGTGAATCAGCCCCAGCATTTT. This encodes CASSQADRVNQPQHF.

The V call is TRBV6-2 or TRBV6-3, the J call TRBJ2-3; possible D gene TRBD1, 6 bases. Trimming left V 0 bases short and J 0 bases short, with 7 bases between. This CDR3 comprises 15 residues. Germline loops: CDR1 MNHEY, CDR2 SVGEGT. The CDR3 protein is CASSYSRGSTDTQYF. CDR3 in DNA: TGTGCCAGCAGTTACTCAAGGGGGAGCACAGATACGCAGTATTTT.

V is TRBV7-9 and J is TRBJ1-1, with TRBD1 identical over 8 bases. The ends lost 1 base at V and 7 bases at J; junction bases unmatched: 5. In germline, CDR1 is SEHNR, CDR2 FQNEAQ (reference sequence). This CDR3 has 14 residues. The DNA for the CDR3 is TGTGCCAGCAGCTTAGGCAGGGGGCGGAATGAAGCTTTCTTT. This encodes CASSLGRGRNEAFF.

The CDR3 region is CATSEEGSNQPQHF. In nucleotides, the CDR3 is TGTGCCACCAGTGAGGAGGGAAGCAATCAGCCCCAGCATTTT. The chain is built from TRBV24-1 and TRBJ1-5, with D unresolved. Germline V gene data show CDR1 as KGHDR and CDR2 as SFDVKD. Deletions cut 4 bases from V and 1 base from J, with 7 bases between. The CDR3 is 14 amino acids.

CDR3 sequence reads: CASSRGQGLETQYF. The CDR3 DNA sequence: TGTGCCAGCAGCCGAGGACAGGGTCTGGAGACCCAGTACTTC. The V gene is TRBV7-9, the J gene TRBJ2-5; TRBD1 aligns across 8 bases. V shed 5 bases and J 5 bases; nucleotides not matched to a gene: 7. Germline V CDR1 and CDR2: SEHNR, FQNEAQ (reference sequence). CDR3 size: 14 residues.

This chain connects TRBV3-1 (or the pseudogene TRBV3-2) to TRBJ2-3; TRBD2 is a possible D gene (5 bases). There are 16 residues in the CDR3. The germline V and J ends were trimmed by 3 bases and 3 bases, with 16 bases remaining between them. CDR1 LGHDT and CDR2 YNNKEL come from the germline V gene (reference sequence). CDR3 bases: TGTGCCAGCAGCCAGAGGGTCCCAATCCTAACAGATACGCAGTATTTT. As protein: CASSQRVPILTDTQYF.

CDR3 region: CASSTGYGYTF. The CDR3 nucleotides read TGTGCCAGCAGTACAGGGTACGGCTACACCTTC. The chain combines TRBV2 with TRBJ1-2, with D perhaps TRBD1 (6 bases). CDR1 SNHLY and CDR2 FYNNEI come from the germline V gene. Trimming shortened V by 5 bases and J by 8 bases, and 9 bases separated the two germline ends. This CDR3 contains 11 residues.

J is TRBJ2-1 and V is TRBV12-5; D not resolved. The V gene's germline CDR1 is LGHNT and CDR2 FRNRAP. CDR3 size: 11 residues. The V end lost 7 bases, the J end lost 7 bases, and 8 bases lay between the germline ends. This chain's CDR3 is CASALGNEQFF. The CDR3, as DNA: TGTGCTAGTGCCTTGGGGAATGAGCAGTTCTTC.

This chain's CDR3 is CASSLRPTARGEKLFF. CDR3 DNA sequence: TGTGCCAGCAGCTTAAGGCCGACAGCGAGGGGAGAAAAACTGTTTTTT. This chain joins TRBV7-2 and TRBJ1-4; D perhaps matches TRBD1 (5 bases). V was pared by 2 bases and J by 8 bases, with 18 bases between. This CDR3 region has 16 residues. Germline assignment: CDR1 SGHTA and CDR2 FQGNSA.